These 30 T cell receptor beta chains were sequenced from one sample in a study of regulatory T cells in long-lasting Graves disease (TCRdb year 2021). Explained via the paper, the time point label denotes: persistent/refractory GD, antithyroid drugs over 5 years with positive TRAb. For both TCR sequencing and RNA sequencing, RNA was extracted from PBMCs using TRIzol. The protocol used for the library was multiplex PCR. The instrument given in TCRdb is Illumina HiSeq 4000. CDR3 regions were amplified by Arm-PCR with iRepertoire HTBI primers to construct TCR beta libraries. The public sequencing data were trimmed at Q25 with fastp and processed into clonotypes with MiXCR by TCRdb, which kept only in-frame beta chains. CDR3 protein duplicates are merged, each entry listing the most common genes and DNA. This sample has approximately 350,000 distinct CDR3 sequences in its table, and about 23% of those were observed once. The ten top clones hold 25% to 30% of the sample.

Specimen: peripheral blood mononuclear cells (PBMCs), collected when the disease was refractory, from a patient treated with antithyroid drugs. These receptors were collected from a middle-aged woman with Graves disease. Donor details come from another sample of the same person, matched by shared clones.

This clonotype was seen repeatedly, ten times or more. J is TRBJ2-2 and V is TRBV24-1, with TRBD2 matching over 11 bases. Germline V gene data show CDR1 as KGHDR and CDR2 as SFDVKD. The CDR3 spans 16 residues. V lost 4 bases to trimming and J lost 5 bases; unmatched junction nucleotides: 5. The CDR3 bases are TGTGCCACCAGTGACAATAGCGGGAGGGATACCGGGGAGCTGTTTTTT. This sequence encodes CATSDNSGRDTGELFF.

The sample holds many counts of this clonotype. J is TRBJ1-1 and V is TRBV28; D is unclear. The CDR3 totals 12 residues. V was shortened by 6 bases and J by 0 bases, with 5 bases between the two germline ends. Germline CDR1 and CDR2: MDHEN and SYDVKM. CDR3 in DNA: TGTGCCAGCAGCTTACTGAACACTGAAGCTTTCTTT. As protein: CASSLLNTEAFF.

This clonotype has more than one count but fewer than ten. This may come from a read error, since a much larger clone is one base off. V and J are TRBV27 and TRBJ2-5, with D unclear. V lost 6 bases and J 5 bases, leaving 13 bases between the germline ends. The germline gives CDR1 MNHEY, CDR2 SMNVEV (reference sequence). The CDR3 has 13 residues. The CDR3 loop reads CASRNQRGETQYF. DNA of the CDR3: TGTGCCAGCAGGAACCAGAGAGGCGAGACCCAGTACTTC.

On this clonotype itself: This may stem from a read error, because a much larger clone lies one nucleotide away. The CDR3 region has the DNA TGTGCCAGCAATTTTCGTCCGATGAACACTGAAGCTTTCTTT. Translation gives CASNFRPMNTEAFF. The J gene is TRBJ1-1, the V gene TRBV12-3 or TRBV12-4; D is undetermined. Trimming stripped 7 bases from V and 0 bases from J, with 12 bases between. The CDR3 runs 14 residues.

This clonotype was picked up many times. The J gene is TRBJ2-7, the V gene TRBV29-1; perhaps TRBD1 as D (6 bases). Germline CDR1 and CDR2: SQVTM and ANQGSEA. The CDR3 is 14 amino acids. V shed 0 bases and J shed 3 bases, with 12 bases lying between them. The CDR3 spells CSVEDPGTSYEQYF. Written as DNA, the CDR3 is TGCAGCGTTGAAGACCCCGGGACAAGCTACGAGCAGTACTTC.

The table lists this clonotype with a few counts. The rearrangement joins TRBV16 to TRBJ1-6, with D uncertain. CDR3 length: 15 residues. The germline V gene encodes CDR1 KGHSY and CDR2 FQNENV. The ends were cut back, 3 bases at V and 8 bases at J, with 14 bases in the middle. The CDR3 coding sequence is TGTGCCAGCAGCCATTATTGGGGATCGGATTCACCCCTCCACTTT. As protein: CASSHYWGSDSPLHF.

The chain has TRBV7-9 and TRBJ2-7; D not certain. Germline loops: CDR1 SEHNR, CDR2 FQNEAQ (reference sequence). The CDR3 has 14 amino acids. V was clipped by 6 bases and J by 6 bases, with 18 bases between them. This chain's CDR3 is CASSRTIQGVEQYF. The CDR3 bases are TGTGCCAGCAGTCGAACCATTCAAGGAGTCGAGCAGTACTTC.

This clonotype was counted only a few times. The chain carries TRBV7-2 and TRBJ2-1; a possible D gene is TRBD2 (5 bases). The germline V gene has CDR1 SGHTA and CDR2 FQGNSA. Trimming shortened V by 1 base and J by 4 bases, and 14 bases separated the two germline ends. The CDR3 is made up of 16 amino acids. This CDR3 is CASSLVVGVGYNEQFF. The CDR3 DNA is TGTGCCAGCAGCTTAGTGGTGGGAGTAGGATACAATGAGCAGTTCTTC.

This clonotype was seen a handful of times. This chain connects TRBV28 to TRBJ2-7; a weak D match, TRBD2 (5 bases). The CDR3 runs 15 residues. Germline assignment: CDR1 MDHEN and CDR2 SYDVKM. V shed 5 bases and J shed 0 bases, with 14 bases lying between them. CDR3 region: CASSHLSGNSYEQYF. Here the CDR3 DNA reads TGTGCCAGCAGTCATCTAAGCGGAAACTCCTACGAGCAGTACTTC.

The chain links TRBV27 to TRBJ2-1; the match to TRBD2 covers 11 bases. Germline CDR1 is MNHEY and CDR2 is SMNVEV (reference sequence). The CDR3 length is 18 residues. V was pared by 3 bases and J by 5 bases, with 12 bases of the junction left unmatched. CDR3 nucleotide sequence: TGTGCCAGCAGTTTCCACTCTGAGACTAGCGGGGTTAACAATGAGCAGTTCTTC. Translated, it gives CASSFHSETSGVNNEQFF.

V gene TRBV11-3 combines with J gene TRBJ2-5; a possible D gene is TRBD2 (6 bases). Germline V gene sequence: CDR1 SGHNT, CDR2 YENEEA. V was clipped by 0 bases and J by 4 bases, with 15 bases between them. This CDR3 spans 16 amino acids. CDR3: CASSLDGSGLGETQYF. The CDR3 DNA is TGTGCCAGCAGCTTAGATGGGAGCGGGCTGGGAGAGACCCAGTACTTC.

The V gene is TRBV12-5, the J gene TRBJ2-2; D is ambiguous. Trimming shortened V by 6 bases and J by 3 bases, and 8 bases separated the two germline ends. Germline assignment: CDR1 LGHNT and CDR2 FRNRAP. The CDR3 has 13 residues. The CDR3 DNA sequence: TGTGCTAGTGGGTCTATCTACACCGGGGAGCTGTTTTTT. Translating it yields CASGSIYTGELFF.

This clonotype was observed at least ten times. The CDR3 nucleotides are TGTGCCAGCAGTTACAGGGGGGGGAACACTGAAGCTTTCTTT. It encodes CASSYRGGNTEAFF. This chain uses TRBV28 with TRBJ1-1; 8 nucleotides align to TRBD1. Germline CDR1 reads MDHEN; CDR2 reads SYDVKM. V lost 4 bases to trimming and J lost 1 base; unmatched junction nucleotides: 2. The CDR3 has 14 amino acids.

The CDR3 coding sequence is TGTGCCAGTACTCACCGGAAGGCAGTATTTTTCTTT. Its translation: CASTHRKAVFFF. This chain links TRBV19 with TRBJ1-1; D remains unclear. V was cut by 7 bases and J by 13 bases, with 19 bases left in between. Germline V gives CDR1 LNHDA, CDR2 SQIVND (reference sequence). The CDR3 is 12 residues long.

The gene calls are TRBV19 and TRBJ1-5; D is ambiguous. V lost 5 bases and J 3 bases, leaving 14 bases between the germline ends. The CDR3 loop spans 15 amino acids. Germline CDR1 and CDR2: LNHDA and SQIVND (reference sequence). The CDR3 DNA is TGTGCCAGTAGTTCCCCGAGAATCCCCAATCAGCCCCAGCATTTT. It translates to CASSSPRIPNQPQHF.

The chain has TRBV5-1 and TRBJ1-1; no clear D gene. Trimming pared 5 bases from V and 4 bases from J, leaving 12 bases between. Germline CDR1 and CDR2: SGHRS and YFSETQ. The CDR3 loop spans 13 amino acids. This CDR3 reads CASREGLSTEAFF. The CDR3 region has the DNA TGCGCCAGCAGAGAAGGGCTGAGCACTGAAGCTTTCTTT.

Notes on this clonotype: At one boundary the junction diverges from the germline segment, which might be a read error. This sequence joins TRBV20-1 and TRBJ1-6, with unresolved D. The germline gives CDR1 DFQATT, CDR2 SNEGSKA (reference sequence). CDR3 size: 14 residues. CDR3 bases: TGCGGTGCCACCCAAGTGAAGGATAATTCACCCCTCCACTTT. This codes for CGATQVKDNSPLHF.

The chain employs TRBV29-1 and TRBJ2-1, with D unclear. This CDR3 is built from 11 residues. The germline V gene encodes CDR1 SQVTM and CDR2 ANQGSEA. V gave up 0 bases and J gave up 8 bases, with 5 bases separating them. Here the CDR3 DNA reads TGCAGCGTTGAAGATCTCGATGAGCAGTTCTTC. This gives the protein CSVEDLDEQFF.

CDR3 amino acids: CASSRLRGGQETQYF. CDR3 DNA: TGTGCCAGCAGTAGACTTCGGGGGGGCCAAGAGACCCAGTACTTC. This rearrangement joins TRBV6-1 to TRBJ2-5, with TRBD2 matching 8 bases. V shed 5 bases and J 1 base; nucleotides not matched to a gene: 6. Per the germline V gene, CDR1 is MNHNS and CDR2 is SASEGT. The CDR3 consists of 15 residues.

This clonotype occurred many times. The rearrangement uses TRBV28 and TRBJ1-4, with D possibly matching TRBD1 (6 bases). Trimming removed 5 bases at V and 6 bases at J, with 19 bases between. Germline V gives CDR1 MDHEN, CDR2 SYDVKM. The CDR3 is 16 residues long. The CDR3 DNA sequence: TGTGCCAGCAGTGGGGTGCGAGGGGGGTCGGATGAAAAACTGTTTTTT. Amino acid sequence: CASSGVRGGSDEKLFF.

The V call is TRBV5-5, the J call TRBJ1-4; D uncertain. With 4 bases removed from V and 8 bases from J, the gap between germline ends came to 15 bases. This CDR3 spans 14 amino acids. Germline assignment: CDR1 SGHKS and CDR2 YYEKEE (reference sequence). As DNA, the CDR3 is TGTGCCAGCAGCGCCACGCCATCGGTGGAAAAACTGTTTTTT. Amino acid sequence: CASSATPSVEKLFF.

This clonotype was counted a single time. This may come from a read error, since a much larger clone is one base off. V usage is TRBV6-5 and J usage is TRBJ2-7; D might be TRBD2 (6 bases). Per germline, CDR1 MNHEY and CDR2 SVGAGI. The CDR3 consists of 15 residues. CDR3 DNA: TGTGCCAGCAGTTACGAGGGACTGGCAACCTACGAGCAGTGCTTC. Translating gives CASSYEGLATYEQCF.

V gene TRBV25-1 combines with J gene TRBJ2-7; a weak D match, TRBD2 (6 bases). Trimming pared 4 bases from V and 1 base from J, leaving 14 bases between. Germline lookup yields CDR1 MGHDK and CDR2 SYGVNS. This CDR3 contains 15 residues. In nucleotides, the CDR3 is TGTGCCAGCAGTGTGTACGGGAGCCATTCCTACGAGCAGTACTTC. Protein product: CASSVYGSHSYEQYF.

In its sample, this clonotype was seen many times. The chain links TRBV28 to TRBJ1-2, with D tentatively TRBD1 (5 bases). The CDR3 runs 16 residues. Germline V gene lookup returns CDR1 MDHEN and CDR2 SYDVKM. V lost 6 bases and J lost 0, with 17 bases in between. The CDR3 coding sequence is TGTGCCAGCAGCCGATTCGGGGCAGGAGCTAACTATGGCTACACCTTC. It encodes CASSRFGAGANYGYTF.

The chain couples TRBV2 to TRBJ2-7; tentatively, D is TRBD2 (7 bases). The CDR3 runs to 12 residues. The germline gives CDR1 SNHLY, CDR2 FYNNEI. The V end was cut by 8 bases, the J end by 6 bases, with 14 bases between. The CDR3 DNA follows: TGTGCCAGCGTCCAGGGAGGGGGCGAGCAGTACTTC. Protein sequence: CASVQGGGEQYF.

There are a few counts of this clonotype. The chain carries TRBV15 and TRBJ2-3, with D perhaps TRBD1 (6 bases). Germline V gene lookup returns CDR1 LNHNV and CDR2 YYDKDF (reference sequence). V dropped 4 bases and J dropped 1 base, with 21 bases sitting between them. This CDR3 contains 18 residues. The DNA of the CDR3 is TGTGCCACCAGCACAGACGTGGGCGCACAGGGCGGCACAGATACGCAGTATTTT. This encodes CATSTDVGAQGGTDTQYF.

The chain is built from TRBV20-1 and TRBJ2-1, with 8 positions matching TRBD1. Germline CDR1 is DFQATT and CDR2 is SNEGSKA (reference sequence). V trimming: 3 bases; J trimming: 2 bases; junction bases outside the gene matches: 3. This CDR3 has 14 residues. The CDR3 reads CSARIRGPYNEQFF. In DNA form, the CDR3 reads TGCAGTGCTAGGATCAGGGGGCCCTACAATGAGCAGTTCTTC.

This clonotype was detected ten times or more. The chain uses TRBV15 and TRBJ1-1, with 8 bases lining up with TRBD1. V shed 0 bases and J 5 bases; nucleotides not matched to a gene: 2. The CDR3 contains 14 residues. In germline, CDR1 is LNHNV, CDR2 YYDKDF (reference sequence). The CDR3 coding sequence is TGTGCCACCAGCAGAGACAGGGGGCGGACTGAAGCTTTCTTT. This sequence encodes CATSRDRGRTEAFF.

In this sample, this clonotype turned up many times. CDR3 loop: CASSFRTALSYGYTF. The CDR3 nucleotides are TGTGCCAGCAGCTTCAGGACAGCCCTCTCCTATGGCTACACCTTC. This rearrangement joins TRBV11-2 to TRBJ1-2; weak D call: TRBD1 (6 bases). The CDR3 is 15 amino acids. Germline values: CDR1 SGHAT, CDR2 FQNNGV. Trimming pared 3 bases from V and 4 bases from J, leaving 15 bases between.

This clonotype has a count of ten or more. The chain has TRBV6-5 and TRBJ1-6; D remains ambiguous. Germline CDR1 and CDR2: MNHEY and SVGAGI. This CDR3 is built from 18 residues. V lost 0 bases, J lost 1 base, and 13 bases lay in between. The DNA of the CDR3 is TGTGCCAGCAGTTACTCTCGAGACTTCTTGTCCTATAATTCACCCCTCCACTTT. Translation: CASSYSRDFLSYNSPLHF.